This T cell receptor beta chain was captured by sequencing in a study of Ad26.COV2.S vaccination and SARS-CoV-2 variants. Study in general: In the COV1001 trial, the donor was in the Ad26.COV2.S arm. Ad26.COV2.S shots went into the muscle once or twice, 56 days apart. Overall study results and limits: Researchers reported similar non-spike TCR breadth in vaccine and placebo recipients.

This CDR3 is 14 amino acids long. CDR1 is MNHEY and CDR2 is SMNVEV in the germline V gene (reference sequence). V lost 7 bases to trimming and J lost 0 bases, with 12 bases between them. A few counts support this clone. As yet, its antigen is unknown. The treatment is: 19 received Ad26.COV2.S at low or high dose, single or two shots; about 5 received placebo; per-sample allocation not given. All samples were drawn on day 63, counting from the first vaccine or placebo injection. Method: immunoSEQ multiplex PCR; TCRdb's copy keeps in-frame clones and lacks some. The sample carries about 500,000 clones, approximately 90% recorded once.

This receptor was taken from a person between 18 and 60 years old who received the Ad26.COV2.S COVID-19 vaccine or a placebo. The chain has TRBV27 and TRBJ1-1, with a possible D match to TRBD1 (6 bases). The sample here was peripheral blood, taken in a trial of Ad26.COV2.S vaccine versus placebo. The DNA of the CDR3 is TGTGCCAGCATCCGGGGGGCGATGAACACTGAAGCTTTCTTT. Its protein is CASIRGAMNTEAFF.